This TCR beta chain originates from a study of Tregs in tolerant kidney transplant recipients. General study results and limits: Antigen-driven expansion was suggested because donor-specific Tregs expanded more than all Tregs in tolerant patients.

There are 13 residues in the CDR3. V was shortened by 2 bases and J by 4 bases, with 11 bases between the two germline ends. CDR1 is SQVTM and CDR2 is ANQGSEA in the germline V gene. TCRdb keeps only in-frame clones here, not all; method: immunoSEQ multiplex PCR. This repertoire includes 50,000 or so clones. Concerning this clone: Its target is not known. The CDR3 end is not reached by the read, which stops 3 residues before it; the germline J gene fills it in.

The sequenced sample was CD4+ T cells from blood, obtained before the transplant. V is TRBV29-1 and J is TRBJ2-5, with D tentatively TRBD2 (5 bases). The TCR sequence derives from a human donor who received a combined kidney and bone marrow transplant. CDR3 sequence reads: CSVESGSGETQYF. The CDR3 bases that were read are TGCAGCGTTGAATCGGGCAGCGGAGAGACC.